Shown below are 5 T cell receptor beta chains from a single sample sequenced in a study of post-analysis software for immune sequencing data. Presence of unique molecular identifiers characterized the TCR beta cDNA libraries. A single record per CDR3 protein comes from TCRdb applying MiXCR to the PCR reads. This repertoire shows 380,000 or so distinct CDR3 sequences, approximately 38% found once; its top ten account for roughly 13%. No antigens are known for them. The study, taken as a whole, reports: Five TRBV segments, TRBV5-6, TRBV5-1 and TRBV20-1 among them, were found more frequent in patients than controls.

The sequencing sample was made of blood. These receptors were taken from a girl between 5 and 17 years old with multiple sclerosis.

This chain uses TRBV6-6 with TRBJ1-6; D remains ambiguous. The germline V and J ends were trimmed by 7 bases and 9 bases, with 10 bases remaining between them. The CDR3 is made up of 12 amino acids. The germline V gene has CDR1 MNHNY and CDR2 SVGAGI (reference sequence). The CDR3 DNA follows: TGTGCCAGCACCGAGGGAAGTTCACCCCTCCACTTT. Its translation: CASTEGSSPLHF.

This rearrangement joins TRBV7-9 to TRBJ1-2, with TRBD1 matching over 9 bases. There are 14 residues in the CDR3. Trimming cost V 7 bases and J 4 bases; bases outside gene matches: 7. Germline values: CDR1 SEHNR, CDR2 FQNEAQ (reference sequence). CDR3 DNA sequence: TGTGCCAGCACCGTAACAGGGGGCATCTATGGCTACACCTTC. It translates to CASTVTGGIYGYTF.

The J gene is TRBJ1-3, the V gene TRBV20-1; D remains ambiguous. Germline loops: CDR1 DFQATT, CDR2 SNEGSKA (reference sequence). V dropped 3 bases and J dropped 6 bases, with 9 bases sitting between them. The CDR3 is 12 amino acids. The CDR3: CSARGWENTIYF. The CDR3 coding sequence is TGCAGTGCTAGGGGGTGGGAAAACACCATATATTTT.

This chain connects TRBV27 to TRBJ2-7, with TRBD2 matching 10 bases. Germline CDR1 reads MNHEY; CDR2 reads SMNVEV (reference sequence). The trim removed 3 bases at V and 0 bases at J, leaving 5 bases unmatched. The CDR3 consists of 16 residues. CDR3 loop: CASSFLAGGSSYEQYF. The CDR3 region has the DNA TGTGCCAGCAGTTTTTTAGCGGGGGGAAGCTCCTACGAGCAGTACTTC.

This clonotype turned up a few times. The chain combines TRBV7-3 with TRBJ1-1, with 9 bases identical to TRBD1. Germline lookup yields CDR1 SGHTA and CDR2 FQGTGA. The CDR3 has 13 residues. V lost 3 bases to trimming and J lost 10 bases; unmatched junction nucleotides: 6. Written as DNA, the CDR3 is TGTGCCAGCAGCTTTGGGGACAGGGCAGGAGCTTTCTTT. Residues: CASSFGDRAGAFF.